A single sample is the source of the 24 T cell receptor beta chains below, sequenced in a study of CD8+ T cells in alopecia areata. As to treatment: oral pan-JAK inhibitor, 5-10 mg twice daily. Following extraction, RNA underwent reverse transcription to cDNA, which served as the sequencing template. Using immunoSEQ multiplex PCR, the repertoire was profiled, and TCRdb retains in-frame clones only, with some absent. The table includes around 300,000 clones, 60% detected once. Source: CD4+ T cells sorted from blood, taken around week 54, from a patient treated with tofacitinib. The receptor source for this set is a human donor with alopecia areata.

V and J are TRBV7-2 and TRBJ1-4; D ambiguous. There are 16 residues in the CDR3. The V gene lost 5 bases and the J gene lost 0 bases, with 13 bases spanning the gap. CDR1 and CDR2 (germline): SGHTA, FQGNSA. The CDR3 DNA is TGTGCCAGCAGCCCATCCCCATTTGCAACTAATGAAAAACTGTTTTTT. This gives the protein CASSPSPFATNEKLFF.

V is TRBV29-1 and J is TRBJ1-1; D is uncertain. Trimming removed 0 bases at V and 4 bases at J, with 12 bases between. Germline V gene lookup returns CDR1 SQVTM and CDR2 ANQGSEA. The CDR3 has 14 residues. CDR3 loop: CSVEELGSGTEAFF. CDR3 sequence (DNA): TGCAGCGTTGAAGAACTGGGTTCGGGCACTGAAGCTTTCTTT.

The genes are TRBV30 and TRBJ2-7; tentatively, D is TRBD2 (5 bases). Germline-derived CDR1 and CDR2 are GTSNPN and SVGIG (reference sequence). There are 14 residues in the CDR3. Trimming took 2 bases from V and 2 from J, leaving 13 bases between them. The CDR3 DNA is TGTGCCTGGAGTTACCCTCCGGGGACCTACGAGCAGTACTTC. Its protein is CAWSYPPGTYEQYF.

This clone has only a few counts. The chain has TRBV4-1 and TRBJ2-2, with D possibly being TRBD2 (5 bases). The germline V gene has CDR1 MGHRA and CDR2 YSYEKL. This CDR3 comprises 14 residues. The V and J ends lost 0 bases and 7 bases respectively, with 9 bases between them. CDR3 sequence reads: CASSQEEEVGELFF. The CDR3 DNA follows: TGCGCCAGCAGCCAAGAGGAGGAGGTCGGGGAGCTGTTTTTT.

This clone has more than one count but fewer than ten. The genes are TRBV5-5 and TRBJ1-1; 7 bases are a match to TRBD1. After removal of 4 bases from V and 2 bases from J, the junction contained 5 bases not matched to a gene. Germline values: CDR1 SGHKS, CDR2 YYEKEE (reference sequence). The CDR3 spans 14 residues. CDR3 sequence reads: CASSPRDSNTEAFF. CDR3 DNA: TGTGCCAGCAGCCCCCGGGACAGTAACACTGAAGCTTTCTTT.

The chain links TRBV6-5 to TRBJ2-4; no clear D gene. This CDR3 has 14 amino acids. Germline V gives CDR1 MNHEY, CDR2 SVGAGI. With 5 bases removed from V and 5 bases from J, the gap between germline ends came to 13 bases. CDR3 DNA: TGTGCCAGCAGTGAGTGGTTTACCCAAAACATTCAGTACTTC. It is translated as CASSEWFTQNIQYF.

This chain joins TRBV29-1 and TRBJ1-2; D unclear. V was shortened by 3 bases and J by 3 bases, with 8 bases between the two germline ends. Germline V gene lookup returns CDR1 SQVTM and CDR2 ANQGSEA. This CDR3 comprises 12 residues. CDR3 in amino acids: CSVDRADYGYTF. CDR3 bases: TGCAGCGTTGATAGGGCGGACTATGGCTACACCTTC.

This clone occurred a few times. The chain combines TRBV6-6 with TRBJ2-2, with 7 nucleotides matching TRBD1. The CDR3 sequence is 15 residues long. The ends lost 2 bases at V and 6 bases at J; junction bases unmatched: 6. Germline V CDR1 and CDR2: MNHNY, SVGAGI (reference sequence). In nucleotides, the CDR3 is TGTGCCAGCAGTTACCCCCAGGGGGTAGCCGGGGAGCTGTTTTTT. Protein: CASSYPQGVAGELFF.

This clone has only a few counts. This sequence joins TRBV29-1 and TRBJ2-7; TRBD1 matches 8 bases. The V segment lost 8 bases and the J segment 3 bases; nucleotides outside the gene matches: 6. Germline V gene sequence: CDR1 SQVTM, CDR2 ANQGSEA. The CDR3 runs 12 residues. CDR3 bases: TGCAGCTTCCGGGACAGGCTCTACGAGCAGTACTTC. This codes for CSFRDRLYEQYF.

J is TRBJ2-7 and V is TRBV7-2; maybe TRBD2 (5 bases). V was trimmed by 6 bases and J by 5 bases, leaving 20 bases between them. The CDR3 has 15 residues. Germline values: CDR1 SGHTA, CDR2 FQGNSA. The CDR3 DNA sequence: TGTGCCAGCAGACCCCGTGCGAGCGGCGCCGACGAGCAGTACTTC. Its translation: CASRPRASGADEQYF.

The chain links TRBV7-8 to TRBJ1-2; D might be TRBD1 (6 bases). The CDR3 has 15 residues. CDR1 is SGHVS, CDR2 FQNEAQ, per germline. V was trimmed by 5 bases and J by 4 bases, leaving 17 bases between them. For the CDR3, the DNA is TGTGCCAGCAGCGACCGCAGGGTACAGGGCTATGGCTACACCTTC. It translates to CASSDRRVQGYGYTF.

In this sample, this clone turned up a few times. The chain carries TRBV23-1 and TRBJ1-2; a possible D gene is TRBD1 (6 bases). TRBV23-1 is designated an ORF whose function remains uncertain. Deletions cut 0 bases from V and 6 bases from J, with 11 bases between. The CDR3 consists of 14 residues. In DNA, the CDR3 is TGCGCCAGCAGTCAATCGGGGGCCGCAGATGGCTACACCTTC. This sequence encodes CASSQSGAADGYTF.

This clone was seen a single time. The V and J genes are TRBV7-2 and TRBJ2-5, with D maybe TRBD2 (6 bases). Germline CDR1 SGHTA, CDR2 FQGNSA. The CDR3 consists of 14 residues. V dropped 5 bases and J dropped 7 bases, with 17 bases sitting between them. The CDR3 nucleotides are TGTGCCAGCAGCGCGGGGAGCGCCACAGGGACCCAGTACTTC. It encodes CASSAGSATGTQYF.

V gene TRBV30 combines with J gene TRBJ1-2; a possible D gene is TRBD1 (6 bases). The germline V gene has CDR1 GTSNPN and CDR2 SVGIG (reference sequence). The CDR3 contains 13 residues. With 4 bases removed from V and 2 bases from J, the gap between germline ends came to 11 bases. CDR3 region: CAWTLQGNYGYTF. The CDR3 DNA is TGTGCCTGGACCCTACAGGGCAACTATGGCTACACCTTC.

The gene calls are TRBV5-1 and TRBJ1-6; 7 bases line up with TRBD1. The V and J ends lost 4 bases and 7 bases, in that order; junction bases with no gene match: 8. Germline CDR1 and CDR2: SGHRS and YFSETQ. This CDR3 contains 15 residues. The CDR3 region is CASSVVPGQNSPLHF. The CDR3 DNA is TGCGCCAGCAGCGTAGTGCCGGGACAGAATTCACCCCTCCACTTT.

The chain has TRBV4-1 and TRBJ2-6, with TRBD1 matching 9 bases. With 0 bases clipped from V and 0 bases from J, the junction kept 6 bases outside the gene matches. CDR1 is MGHRA and CDR2 is YSYEKL in the germline V gene. This CDR3 comprises 19 residues. The CDR3 DNA sequence: TGCGCCAGCAGCCAAGAGCAGGACAGGGGACGCTCTGGGGCCAACGTCCTGACTTTC. Protein: CASSQEQDRGRSGANVLTF.

V gene TRBV30 combines with J gene TRBJ2-3; D is ambiguous. CDR3 length: 11 amino acids. V lost 0 bases, J lost 7 bases, and 5 bases lay in between. The germline CDR1 and CDR2 sequences are GTSNPN and SVGIG (reference sequence). The CDR3 spells CAWSVQYTQYF. Written as DNA, the CDR3 is TGTGCCTGGAGTGTACAATATACGCAGTATTTT.

The CDR3 DNA sequence: TGTGCCAGCAGTCCCCCCGGGACTTTGAACACTGAAGCTTTCTTT. Residues: CASSPPGTLNTEAFF. The chain recombines TRBV27 with TRBJ1-1; D may be TRBD1 (5 bases). Germline loops: CDR1 MNHEY, CDR2 SMNVEV (reference sequence). V gave up 5 bases and J gave up 0 bases, with 13 bases separating them. The CDR3 totals 15 residues.

This chain uses TRBV7-3 with TRBJ2-3, with TRBD2 matching 11 bases. From germline, CDR1 is SGHTA and CDR2 FQGTGA. With 3 bases clipped from V and 3 bases from J, the junction kept 5 bases outside the gene matches. The CDR3 consists of 16 residues. The CDR3 bases are TGTGCCAGCAGCTTCCTAGCGGGGGGTCCGACAGATACGCAGTATTTT. Amino acid sequence: CASSFLAGGPTDTQYF.

This clone has only a few counts. The chain joins TRBV7-9 to TRBJ2-1; possibly TRBD1 for D (5 bases). The CDR3 is 15 amino acids. In germline, CDR1 is SEHNR, CDR2 FQNEAQ (reference sequence). Trimming pared 3 bases from V and 3 bases from J, leaving 12 bases between. The CDR3 nucleotides are TGTGCCAGCAGCTTGGAACAGGCCCTCTACAATGAGCAGTTCTTC. Its translation is CASSLEQALYNEQFF.

This chain links TRBV5-1 with TRBJ1-1, with a weak D call TRBD1 (6 bases). Trimming left V 2 bases short and J 2 bases short, with 10 bases between. The CDR3 has 14 residues. Germline V gives CDR1 SGHRS, CDR2 YFSETQ. The CDR3 sequence is CASSFGGLNTEAFF. CDR3 nucleotides: TGCGCCAGCAGCTTCGGGGGGCTTAACACTGAAGCTTTCTTT.

The rearrangement uses TRBV30 and TRBJ2-1, with unresolved D. From germline, CDR1 is GTSNPN and CDR2 SVGIG (reference sequence). The CDR3 extends over 10 amino acids. Trimming pared 3 bases from V and 10 bases from J, leaving 7 bases between. The CDR3 sequence is CAWRTREQFF. The CDR3 region has the DNA TGTGCCTGGAGAACCCGAGAGCAGTTCTTC.

This clone showed up just a few times. This rearrangement joins TRBV4-3 to TRBJ1-2; D is unclear. Trimming removed 0 bases from V and 7 bases from J, with 12 bases in between. This CDR3 contains 14 residues. CDR1 LGHNA and CDR2 YSLEER come from the germline V gene. CDR3 in amino acids: CASSQDIRSSGYTF. In DNA form, the CDR3 reads TGCGCCAGCAGCCAAGACATCAGGTCCAGTGGCTACACCTTC.

The chain carries TRBV30 and TRBJ2-1; tentative D call: TRBD2 (6 bases). The CDR3 contains 12 residues. V was cut by 3 bases and J by 9 bases, with 12 bases left in between. CDR1 is GTSNPN and CDR2 is SVGIG in the germline V gene (reference sequence). The CDR3 loop is CAWSRLEGEQFF. The CDR3 region has the DNA TGTGCCTGGAGCAGACTAGAGGGTGAGCAGTTCTTC.